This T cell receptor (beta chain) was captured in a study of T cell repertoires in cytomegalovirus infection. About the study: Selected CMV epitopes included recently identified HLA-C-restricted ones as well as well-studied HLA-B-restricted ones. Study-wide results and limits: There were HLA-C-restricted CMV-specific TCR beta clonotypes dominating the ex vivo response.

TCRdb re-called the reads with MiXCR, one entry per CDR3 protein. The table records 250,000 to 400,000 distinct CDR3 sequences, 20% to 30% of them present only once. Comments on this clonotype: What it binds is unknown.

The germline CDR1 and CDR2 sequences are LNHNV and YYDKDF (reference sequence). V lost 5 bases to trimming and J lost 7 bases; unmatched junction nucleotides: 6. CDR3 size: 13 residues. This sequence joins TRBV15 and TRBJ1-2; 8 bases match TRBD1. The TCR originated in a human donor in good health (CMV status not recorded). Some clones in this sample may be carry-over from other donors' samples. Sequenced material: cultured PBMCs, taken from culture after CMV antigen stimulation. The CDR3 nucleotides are TGTGCCACCAGCGAGGCAGGGGGCGTTGGCTACACCTTC. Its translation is CATSEAGGVGYTF.